Below, 28 T cell receptor beta chains from the same sample are listed, as sequenced in a study. TCRdb called the 5' RACE reads again in MiXCR, with one record for every CDR3 protein. Here the sample spans over 45,000 distinct CDR3 sequences, about 26% being singletons. Treg sorting used a CD4+CD25+CD127-/low gate. Sequenced material: tumor-infiltrating Tregs sorted from the breast tumor. Receptors were obtained from a female donor with breast cancer.

This clonotype came up many times. The rearrangement links TRBV4-1 to TRBJ1-4; unclear D gene. The CDR3 consists of 15 residues. Germline-derived CDR1 and CDR2 are MGHRA and YSYEKL. The V gene lost 1 base and the J gene lost 4 bases, with 10 bases spanning the gap. The CDR3 region has the DNA TGCGCCAGCAGCCAAGTTAAAGGCTTTAATGAAAAACTGTTTTTT. It encodes CASSQVKGFNEKLFF.

This clonotype was seen a handful of times. The chain employs TRBV12-3 or TRBV12-4 and TRBJ2-1; 11 nucleotides align to TRBD2. The CDR3 has 14 amino acids. J lost 7 bases, V lost 5 bases, and 4 bases had no gene match. In DNA form, the CDR3 reads TGTGCCAGCAGTGAAGCTAGCGGGGGGAATGAGCAGTTCTTC. Protein sequence: CASSEASGGNEQFF.

This clonotype has ten or more counts. This chain links TRBV5-1 with TRBJ1-2, with D perhaps matching TRBD1 (5 bases). CDR1 SGHRS and CDR2 YFSETQ come from the germline V gene. This CDR3 contains 15 residues. Trimming cost V 0 bases and J 2 bases, with 11 bases left between them. The CDR3, as DNA: TGCGCCAGCAGCTTGGGCCTGGGACTAAACTATGGCTACACCTTC. Protein sequence: CASSLGLGLNYGYTF. Complete variable domain (other parts from reference TRBV5-1 and TRBJ1-2): KAGVTQTPRYLIKTRGQQVTLSCSPISGHRSVSWYQQTPGQGLQFLFEYFSETQRNKGNFPGRFSGRQFSNSRSEMNVSTLELGDSALYLCASSLGLGLNYGYTFGSGTRLTVV.

This clonotype was seen only once. The V and J genes are TRBV12-3 or TRBV12-4 and TRBJ1-1; D is undetermined. This CDR3 has 10 amino acids. V lost 2 bases, J lost 12 bases, and 7 bases lay in between. The CDR3 sequence: CASSLSGTFF. CDR3 nucleotide sequence: TGTGCCAGCAGTTTATCCGGGACTTTCTTT.

There are a few counts of this clonotype. The V gene is TRBV9, the J gene TRBJ1-2; 10 nucleotides match TRBD1. This CDR3 comprises 16 residues. Germline loops: CDR1 SGDLS, CDR2 YYNGEE. The J segment lost 0 bases and the V segment lost 6 bases, leaving 8 bases of the junction unmatched. CDR3 DNA sequence: TGTGCCAGCACCCGACAGGGGGCCGAAGCTAACTATGGCTACACCTTC. This encodes CASTRQGAEANYGYTF.

This clonotype came up many times. J is TRBJ2-5 and V is TRBV6-1; D remains unclear. This CDR3 contains 16 residues. Germline V lookup: CDR1 MNHNS, CDR2 SASEGT. V was cut by 2 bases and J by 7 bases, with 20 bases left in between. In DNA, the CDR3 is TGTGCCAGCAGTGAATATCAAGCCATCACCCTCGGGACCCAGTACTTC. Protein product: CASSEYQAITLGTQYF.

On this clonotype: Since a much larger clone is just one base distant, this may be a read error. The chain links TRBV5-1 to TRBJ2-1; perhaps D is TRBD1 or TRBD2 (5 bases each). The CDR3 has 15 residues. Germline lookup yields CDR1 SGHRS and CDR2 YFSETQ. The CDR3 DNA is TGCGCCGGCAGGTGGGACGTCCCCTCCTACAATGAGCAGTTCTTC. Translating it yields CAGRWDVPSYNEQFF.

In its sample, this clonotype was seen a few times. The chain has TRBV7-3 and TRBJ2-5; tentatively, D is TRBD1 (5 bases). This CDR3 spans 13 amino acids. CDR1 is SGHTA and CDR2 is FQGTGA in the germline V gene. The V end lost 5 bases, the J end lost 5 bases, and 12 bases lay between the germline ends. This CDR3 reads CASSPRQRETQYF. DNA of the CDR3: TGTGCCAGCAGCCCTAGACAGCGTGAGACCCAGTACTTC.

At least ten counts were recorded for this clonotype. The CDR3 region is CASISLEGSGETQYF. For the CDR3, the DNA is TGTGCCAGCATCTCCCTCGAAGGCTCGGGGGAGACCCAGTACTTC. The chain is built from TRBV12-3 or TRBV12-4 and TRBJ2-5; tentatively, D is TRBD2 (5 bases). V dropped 7 bases and J dropped 5 bases, with 20 bases sitting between them. This CDR3 is 15 amino acids long.

DNA for the CDR3: TGTGCCATCAGTGAGGGAACAGGGATCACAGATACGCAGTATTTT. The encoded protein is CAISEGTGITDTQYF. The rearrangement links TRBV10-3 to TRBJ2-3; D possibly corresponds to TRBD1 (6 bases). Germline V gene lookup returns CDR1 ENHRY and CDR2 SYGVKD. Between the trimmed V and J ends, which lost 2 bases and 2 bases, there was a span of 11 bases. This CDR3 is 15 amino acids long.

This chain connects TRBV6-5 to TRBJ1-2; 12 bases are a match to TRBD1. There are 15 residues in the CDR3. With V trimmed by 0 bases and J by 7 bases, 3 bases remained unmatched. Germline loops: CDR1 MNHEY, CDR2 SVGAGI. The CDR3 bases are TGTGCCAGCAGTTACTCCGGGACAGGGGGCTTTGGCTACACCTTC. Amino acids: CASSYSGTGGFGYTF.

The V and J genes are TRBV20-1 and TRBJ1-5, with D perhaps matching TRBD1 (5 bases). CDR3 length: 17 residues. The ends were cut back, 6 bases at V and 5 bases at J, with 26 bases in the middle. Germline V lookup: CDR1 DFQATT, CDR2 SNEGSKA (reference sequence). The CDR3 is CSAIKSGARVWYQPQHF. As DNA, the CDR3 is TGCAGTGCCATTAAAAGCGGGGCACGGGTGTGGTATCAGCCCCAGCATTTT.

This chain joins TRBV20-1 and TRBJ2-5; 7 nucleotides line up with TRBD1. The CDR3 consists of 12 residues. The V and J ends lost 4 bases and 3 bases, in that order; junction bases with no gene match: 2. Germline V gene lookup returns CDR1 DFQATT and CDR2 SNEGSKA (reference sequence). CDR3 coding DNA: TGCAGTGCTACCGGGACAGAAGAGACCCAGTACTTC. Protein: CSATGTEETQYF.

This clonotype was detected a few times. The V and J genes are TRBV29-1 and TRBJ2-7; D ambiguous. CDR3 length: 12 amino acids. The germline gives CDR1 SQVTM, CDR2 ANQGSEA. Trimming took off 4 bases at V and 2 bases at J, with 9 bases between the two ends. The CDR3 reads CSVGAATYEQYF. CDR3 sequence (DNA): TGCAGCGTTGGGGCAGCAACCTACGAGCAGTACTTC.

This clonotype was seen more than once but under ten times. CDR3: CASSQARQGVYGYTF. The CDR3 nucleotides are TGTGCCAGCAGCCAAGCGAGGCAGGGGGTTTATGGCTACACCTTC. The J gene is TRBJ1-2, the V gene TRBV7-2, with TRBD1 identical over 7 bases. This CDR3 contains 15 residues. CDR1 SGHTA and CDR2 FQGNSA come from the germline V gene. Trimming at V came to 5 bases and at J to 5 bases, leaving 11 bases not matched to a gene.

A remark on this clonotype: A single base separates this from a much larger clone, so it may be a read error. The rearrangement uses TRBV20-1 and TRBJ2-7; D might be TRBD2 (5 bases). CDR1 DFQATT and CDR2 SNEGSKA come from the germline V gene (reference sequence). V lost 5 bases and J lost 0, with 20 bases in between. The CDR3 covers 16 residues. DNA for the CDR3: TGCAGTGCTTGGGGTTCGATGAGGGATAGCTCCTACGAGCAGTACTTC. It specifies CSAWGSMRDSSYEQYF.

In its sample, this clonotype was seen a few times. The chain employs TRBV5-1 and TRBJ2-1; weak D call: TRBD2 (5 bases). Germline V gene data show CDR1 as SGHRS and CDR2 as YFSETQ. The CDR3 is 14 amino acids. V was pared by 0 bases and J by 5 bases, with 9 bases between. The CDR3 sequence: CASSLGSGNNEQFF. The CDR3 DNA follows: TGCGCCAGCAGCTTGGGTTCGGGGAACAATGAGCAGTTCTTC.

The chain is built from TRBV6-5 and TRBJ2-1; TRBD2 agrees at 8 bases. Germline V lookup: CDR1 MNHEY, CDR2 SVGAGI. The CDR3 is 13 amino acids. V lost 5 bases and J lost 6; bases outside the gene matches: 3. The CDR3 nucleotides read TGTGCCAGCAGTACAGGGACTAGCAATGAGCAGTTCTTC. Amino acids: CASSTGTSNEQFF.

The chain employs TRBV7-9 and TRBJ1-6, with TRBD1 identical over 9 bases. Germline CDR1 is SEHNR and CDR2 is FQNEAQ (reference sequence). The CDR3 is made up of 19 amino acids. V trimming: 4 bases; J trimming: 0 bases; junction bases outside the gene matches: 10. CDR3 amino acids: CASSSGAGQGRSYNSPLHF. DNA of the CDR3: TGTGCCAGCAGCTCTGGAGCGGGACAGGGACGCTCCTATAATTCACCCCTCCACTTT.

This clonotype was picked up a small number of times. This chain links TRBV5-5 with TRBJ1-1; D uncertain. V lost 3 bases and J lost 6, with 15 bases in between. The length of the CDR3 is 14 residues. Germline assignment: CDR1 SGHKS and CDR2 YYEKEE (reference sequence). This CDR3 reads CASSSRARSSEAFF. CDR3 DNA: TGTGCCAGCAGCTCGCGGGCCAGGAGCTCTGAAGCTTTCTTT.

This chain connects TRBV21-1 to TRBJ1-6. TRBV21-1 is recorded as a pseudogene. This CDR3 is 13 amino acids long. CDR3 sequence: CASSKAQGIPLHF. The DNA of the CDR3 is TGTGCCAGCAGCAAAGCGCAGGGTATTCCCCTCCACTTT.

This clonotype was picked up a small number of times. J is TRBJ2-3 and V is TRBV5-5, with unresolved D. Trimming took 0 bases from V and 2 from J, leaving 7 bases between them. The CDR3 has 14 amino acids. The germline V gene has CDR1 SGHKS and CDR2 YYEKEE (reference sequence). The CDR3 sequence is CASSLVEFTDTQYF. CDR3 sequence (DNA): TGTGCCAGCAGCTTGGTTGAATTCACAGATACGCAGTATTTT.

This clonotype was counted a few times. The chain employs TRBV25-1 and TRBJ1-1; no clear D. Germline lookup yields CDR1 MGHDK and CDR2 SYGVNS. With 4 bases removed from V and 5 bases from J, the gap between germline ends came to 14 bases. This CDR3 has 14 residues. Here the CDR3 reads CASSGFGSRTEAFF. CDR3 bases: TGTGCCAGCAGTGGGTTTGGTAGCCGGACTGAAGCTTTCTTT. The full variable domain, with the rest looked up from reference TRBV25-1 and TRBJ1-1, is EADIYQTPRYLVIGTGKKITLECSQTMGHDKMYWYQQDPGMELHLIHYSYGVNSTEKGDLSSESTVSRIRTEHFPLTLESARPSHTSQYLCASSGFGSRTEAFFGQGTRLTVV.

The J gene is TRBJ1-1, the V gene TRBV7-9, with TRBD1 identical over 9 bases. This CDR3 spans 14 amino acids. From germline, CDR1 is SEHNR and CDR2 FQNEAQ (reference sequence). The V segment lost 3 bases and the J segment 4 bases; nucleotides outside the gene matches: 3. DNA for the CDR3: TGTGCCAGCAGCTTTGGGACAGGGTTCACTGAAGCTTTCTTT. Translated, it gives CASSFGTGFTEAFF.

This clonotype was detected only a few times. The rearrangement uses TRBV24-1 and TRBJ2-5; TRBD2 matches at 8 bases. This CDR3 comprises 15 residues. The germline gives CDR1 KGHDR, CDR2 SFDVKD. The V and J ends lost 4 bases and 1 base, in that order; junction bases with no gene match: 4. In DNA, the CDR3 is TGTGCCACCAGTGACCCGACTAGCGCCCAAGAGACCCAGTACTTC. Its translation: CATSDPTSAQETQYF.

The V and J genes are TRBV18 and TRBJ2-7, with D maybe TRBD1 (6 bases). The germline V gene encodes CDR1 KGHSH and CDR2 LQKENI. V shed 3 bases and J shed 3 bases, with 12 bases lying between them. The CDR3 contains 14 residues. The DNA for the CDR3 is TGTGCCAGCTCACCTGGACAGACTATCTACGAGCAGTACTTC. The encoded protein is CASSPGQTIYEQYF.

The V gene is TRBV7-2, the J gene TRBJ2-3; D not certain. Germline lookup yields CDR1 SGHTA and CDR2 FQGNSA. This CDR3 is 17 amino acids long. V lost 1 base, J lost 0 bases, and 14 bases lay in between. CDR3 DNA: TGTGCCAGCAGCTTAGGCCGATTTAAGGGAAGCACAGATACGCAGTATTTT. Translation gives CASSLGRFKGSTDTQYF.

The V and J genes are TRBV20-1 and TRBJ2-3, with 9 positions matching TRBD2. The V segment lost 0 bases and the J segment 0 bases; nucleotides outside the gene matches: 10. The CDR3 is 18 amino acids. Germline CDR1 reads DFQATT; CDR2 reads SNEGSKA (reference sequence). CDR3 bases: TGCAGTGCTAGAGACCCCTGGGGTAGCGGGAGTAGCACAGATACGCAGTATTTT. Amino acid sequence: CSARDPWGSGSSTDTQYF.